This T cell receptor beta chain stems from a study of shared clonotypes between healthy human individuals. Study-level results: Collection of samples was limited to blood; tissue repertoires likely differ. Non-shared clonotypes had lower generation probabilities than those shared by all four donors. Sequencing depth was predicted to influence how clonotypes are shared among donors.

As concerns this clone: The antigen is unknown.

Unmatched junction bases numbered 7, after V lost 6 bases and J lost 5 bases. CDR1 SGHNT and CDR2 YYREEE come from the germline V gene (reference sequence). The CDR3 runs to 13 residues. When replicate PCRs were run on sorted subsets, they used 150 to 250 ng DNA, 28,000 or so T cell genomes. Method: immunoSEQ multiplex PCR; TCRdb's copy keeps in-frame clones and lacks some. The sample has around 700,000 clones; about 74% are singletons. This TCR came from a woman aged 25 to 39 in good health. Sequencing was carried out using memory CD4+ T cells sorted from blood. Specified subset: CD45RA-negative fraction. This chain uses TRBV5-4 with TRBJ1-2, with TRBD1 identical over 7 bases. In DNA form, the CDR3 reads TGTGCCAGCACGAGGGAGGGGGCTTATGGCTACACCTTC. Protein: CASTREGAYGYTF. The full variable domain, rest sourced from reference TRBV5-4 and TRBJ1-2, is ETGVTQSPTHLIKTRGQQVTLRCSSQSGHNTVSWYQQALGQGPQFIFQYYREEENGRGNFPPRFSGLQFPNYSSELNVNALELDDSALYLCASTREGAYGYTFGSGTRLTVV.